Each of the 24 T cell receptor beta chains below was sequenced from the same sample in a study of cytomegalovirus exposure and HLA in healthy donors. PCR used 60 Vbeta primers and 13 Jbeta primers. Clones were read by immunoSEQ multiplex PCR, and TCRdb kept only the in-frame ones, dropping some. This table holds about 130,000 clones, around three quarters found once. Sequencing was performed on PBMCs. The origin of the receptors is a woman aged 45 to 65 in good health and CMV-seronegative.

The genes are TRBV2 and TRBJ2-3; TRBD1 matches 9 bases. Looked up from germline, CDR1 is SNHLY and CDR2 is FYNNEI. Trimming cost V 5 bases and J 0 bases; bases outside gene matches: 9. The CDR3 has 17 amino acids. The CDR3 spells CASSPIPGTGSTDTQYF. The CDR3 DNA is TGTGCCAGCAGTCCCATCCCCGGGACAGGGAGCACAGATACGCAGTATTTT. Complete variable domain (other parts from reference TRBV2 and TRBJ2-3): EPEVTQTPSHQVTQMGQEVILRCVPISNHLYFYWYRQILGQKVEFLVSFYNNEISEKSEIFDDQFSVERPDGSNFTLKIRSTKLEDSAMYFCASSPIPGTGSTDTQYFGPGTRLTVL.

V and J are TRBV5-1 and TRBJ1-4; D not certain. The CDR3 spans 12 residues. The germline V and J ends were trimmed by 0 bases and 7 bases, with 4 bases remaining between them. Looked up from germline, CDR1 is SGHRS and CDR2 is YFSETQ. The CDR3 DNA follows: TGCGCCAGCAGCTTGGACGGTGAAAAACTGTTTTTT. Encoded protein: CASSLDGEKLFF.

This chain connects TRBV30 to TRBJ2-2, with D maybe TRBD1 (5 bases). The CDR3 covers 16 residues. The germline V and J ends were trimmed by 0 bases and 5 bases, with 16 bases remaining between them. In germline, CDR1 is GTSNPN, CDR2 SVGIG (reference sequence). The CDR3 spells CAWSVGRAVVTGELFF. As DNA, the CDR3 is TGTGCCTGGAGTGTCGGCAGGGCGGTCGTAACCGGGGAGCTGTTTTTT.

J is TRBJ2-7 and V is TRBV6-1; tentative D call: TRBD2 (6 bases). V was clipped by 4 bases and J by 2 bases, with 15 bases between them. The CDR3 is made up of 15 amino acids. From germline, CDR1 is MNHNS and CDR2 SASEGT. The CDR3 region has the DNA TGTGCCAGCAGTGCCTCCGGGACTCCAACCTACGAGCAGTACTTC. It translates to CASSASGTPTYEQYF.

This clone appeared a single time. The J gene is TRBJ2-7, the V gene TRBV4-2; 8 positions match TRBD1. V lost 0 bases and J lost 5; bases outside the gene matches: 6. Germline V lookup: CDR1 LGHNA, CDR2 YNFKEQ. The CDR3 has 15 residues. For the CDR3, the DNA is TGTGCCAGCAGCCAAGATCAAGCAGGGGGCAACGAGCAGTACTTC. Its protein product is CASSQDQAGGNEQYF.

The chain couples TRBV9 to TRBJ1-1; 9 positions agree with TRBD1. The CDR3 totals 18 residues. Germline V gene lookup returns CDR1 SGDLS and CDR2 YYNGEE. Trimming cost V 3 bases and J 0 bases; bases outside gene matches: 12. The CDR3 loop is CASSAPAGTGSLNTEAFF. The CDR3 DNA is TGTGCCAGCAGCGCCCCCGCGGGGACAGGGAGTTTGAACACTGAAGCTTTCTTT.

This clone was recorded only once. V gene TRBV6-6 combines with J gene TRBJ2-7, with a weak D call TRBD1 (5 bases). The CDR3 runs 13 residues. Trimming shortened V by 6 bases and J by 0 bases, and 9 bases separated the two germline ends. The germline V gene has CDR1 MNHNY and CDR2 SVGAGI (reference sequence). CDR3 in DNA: TGTGCCAGCAGAGCCAGGGTCTCCTACGAGCAGTACTTC. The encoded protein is CASRARVSYEQYF.

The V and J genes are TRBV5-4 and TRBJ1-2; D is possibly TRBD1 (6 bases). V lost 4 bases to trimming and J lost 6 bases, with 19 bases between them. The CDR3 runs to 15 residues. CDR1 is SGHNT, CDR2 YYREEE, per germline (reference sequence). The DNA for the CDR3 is TGTGCCAGCAGCGGCCGGACAGTTTCTCCGCATGGCTACACCTTC. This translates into CASSGRTVSPHGYTF.

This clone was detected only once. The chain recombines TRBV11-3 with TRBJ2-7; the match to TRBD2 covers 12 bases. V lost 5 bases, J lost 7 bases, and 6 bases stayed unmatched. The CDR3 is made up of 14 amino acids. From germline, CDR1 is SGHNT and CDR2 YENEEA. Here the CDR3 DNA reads TGTGCCAGCAGCCAACTAGCGGGGGGAGCAGAGCAGTACGTC. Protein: CASSQLAGGAEQYV.

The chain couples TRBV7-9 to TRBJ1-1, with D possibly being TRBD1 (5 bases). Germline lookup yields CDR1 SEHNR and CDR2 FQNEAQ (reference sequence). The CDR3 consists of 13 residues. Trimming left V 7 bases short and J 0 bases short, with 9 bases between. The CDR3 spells CASTQGLNTEAFF. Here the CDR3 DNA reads TGTGCCAGCACCCAGGGTCTGAACACTGAAGCTTTCTTT.

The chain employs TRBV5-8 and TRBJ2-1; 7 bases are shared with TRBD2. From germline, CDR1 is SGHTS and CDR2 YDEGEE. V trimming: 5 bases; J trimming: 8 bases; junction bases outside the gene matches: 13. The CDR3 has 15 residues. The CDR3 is CASSGSGTTGDEQFF. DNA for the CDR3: TGTGCCAGCAGTGGGAGCGGGACCACCGGGGATGAGCAGTTCTTC.

In DNA, the CDR3 is TGTGCCACCCACTGGGGAGACACTGAAGCTTTCTTT. The encoded protein is CATHWGDTEAFF. The chain joins TRBV19 to TRBJ1-1, with D uncertain. The germline CDR1 and CDR2 sequences are LNHDA and SQIVND (reference sequence). The CDR3 is made up of 12 amino acids. V lost 10 bases to trimming and J lost 3 bases, with 12 bases between them. Based on the CDR3 plus reference TRBV19 and TRBJ1-1, the full variable domain is DGGITQSPKYLFRKEGQNVTLSCEQNLNHDAMYWYRQDPGQGLRLIYYSQIVNDFQKGDIAEGYSVSREKKESFPLTVTSAQKNPTAFYLCATHWGDTEAFFGQGTRLTVV.

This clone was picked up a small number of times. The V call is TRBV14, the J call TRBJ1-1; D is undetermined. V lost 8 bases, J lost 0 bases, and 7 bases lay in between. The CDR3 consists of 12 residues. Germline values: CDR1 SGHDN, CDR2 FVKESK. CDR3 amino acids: CASGLLNTEAFF. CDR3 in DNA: TGTGCCAGCGGACTATTGAACACTGAAGCTTTCTTT.

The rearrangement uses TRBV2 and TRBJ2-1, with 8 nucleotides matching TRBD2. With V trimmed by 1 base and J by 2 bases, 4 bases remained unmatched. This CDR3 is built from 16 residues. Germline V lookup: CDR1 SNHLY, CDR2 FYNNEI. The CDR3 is CASSEGGRSTYNEQFF. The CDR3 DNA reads TGTGCCAGCAGTGAAGGCGGGAGGTCTACCTACAATGAGCAGTTCTTC.

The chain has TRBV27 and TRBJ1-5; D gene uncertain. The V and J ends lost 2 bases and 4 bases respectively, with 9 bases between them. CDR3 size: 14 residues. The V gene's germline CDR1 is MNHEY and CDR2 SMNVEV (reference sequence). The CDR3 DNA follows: TGTGCCAGCAGTTTAAACCCTAGTAATCAGCCCCAGCATTTT. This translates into CASSLNPSNQPQHF.

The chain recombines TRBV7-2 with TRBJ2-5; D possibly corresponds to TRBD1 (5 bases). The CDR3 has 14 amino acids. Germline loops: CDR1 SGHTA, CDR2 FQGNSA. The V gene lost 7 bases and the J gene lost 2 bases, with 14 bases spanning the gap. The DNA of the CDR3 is TGTGCCAGCATCCAAGGACATTCGCAAGAGACCCAGTACTTC. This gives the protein CASIQGHSQETQYF.

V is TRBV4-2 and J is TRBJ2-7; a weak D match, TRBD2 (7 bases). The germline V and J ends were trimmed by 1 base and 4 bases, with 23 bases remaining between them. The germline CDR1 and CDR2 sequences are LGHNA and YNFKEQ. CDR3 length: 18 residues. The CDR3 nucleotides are TGTGCCAGCAGCCAAGCCCCCCGGGGGGCGGCTTTCTCATACGAGCAGTACTTC. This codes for CASSQAPRGAAFSYEQYF.

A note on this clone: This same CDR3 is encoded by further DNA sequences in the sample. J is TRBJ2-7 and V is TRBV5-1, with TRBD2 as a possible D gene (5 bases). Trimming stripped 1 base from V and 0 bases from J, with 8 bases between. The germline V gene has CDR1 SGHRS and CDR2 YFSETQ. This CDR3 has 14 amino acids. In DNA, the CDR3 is TGCGCCAGCAGCTTGTCGGGGTCCTCCTACGAGCAGTACTTC. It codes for CASSLSGSSYEQYF.

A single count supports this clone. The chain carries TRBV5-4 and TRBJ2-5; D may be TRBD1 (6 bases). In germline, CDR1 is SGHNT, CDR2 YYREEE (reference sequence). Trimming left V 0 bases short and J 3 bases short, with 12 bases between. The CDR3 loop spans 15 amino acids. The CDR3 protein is CASSLEAKGEETQYF. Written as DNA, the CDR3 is TGTGCCAGCAGCTTGGAAGCGAAGGGGGAAGAGACCCAGTACTTC.

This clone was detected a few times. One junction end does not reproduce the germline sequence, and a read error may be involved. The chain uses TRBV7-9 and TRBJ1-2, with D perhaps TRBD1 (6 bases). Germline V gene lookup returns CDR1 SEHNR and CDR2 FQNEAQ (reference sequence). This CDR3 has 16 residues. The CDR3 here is CSSSLASLRGADGYTF. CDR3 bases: TGTTCCAGCAGCTTAGCGTCCCTTCGGGGGGCAGATGGCTACACCTTC.

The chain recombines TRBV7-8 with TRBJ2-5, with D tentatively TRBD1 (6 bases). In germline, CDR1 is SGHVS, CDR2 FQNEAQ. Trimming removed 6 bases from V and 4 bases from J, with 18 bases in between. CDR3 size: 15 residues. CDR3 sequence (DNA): TGTGCCAGCAGGAACGAACAAGGGACAAGAGAGACCCAGTACTTC. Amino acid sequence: CASRNEQGTRETQYF.

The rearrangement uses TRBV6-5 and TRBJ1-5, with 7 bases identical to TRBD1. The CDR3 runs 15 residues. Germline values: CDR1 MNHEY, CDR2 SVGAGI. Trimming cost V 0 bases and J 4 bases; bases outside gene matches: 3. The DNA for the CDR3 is TGTGCCAGCAGTTACTCGGGACAGAGAAATCAGCCCCAGCATTTT. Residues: CASSYSGQRNQPQHF.

The CDR3: CASSKDRDRGEKLFF. The CDR3 DNA reads as TGTGCCAGCAGCAAAGACCGGGACAGGGGTGAAAAACTGTTTTTT. The rearrangement links TRBV21-1 to TRBJ1-4; whether TRBD1, the table's D call, matches the DNA was not checked. TRBV21-1 is a pseudogene. The CDR3 contains 15 residues.

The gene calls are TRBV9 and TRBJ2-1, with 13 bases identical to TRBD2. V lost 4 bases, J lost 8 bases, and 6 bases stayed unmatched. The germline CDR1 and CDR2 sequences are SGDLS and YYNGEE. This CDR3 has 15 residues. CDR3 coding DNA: TGTGCCAGCAGCCACTCCGGGACTAGCGGGGATGAGCAGTTCTTC. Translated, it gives CASSHSGTSGDEQFF.